These T cell receptor beta chains were read from a single sample in a study of cytomegalovirus exposure and HLA in healthy donors. TCRdb's table, derived via immunoSEQ multiplex PCR, lists solely in-frame clones and lacks some. Across 45,000 or so clones, the top ten clones capture about 15% of the sample. Material for sequencing was PBMCs. All receptors come from a male donor in good health and CMV-seronegative. CDR3s include the opening cysteine and the closing phenylalanine or tryptophan. A D gene is named only where the DNA matches it firmly.

CDR3 DNA	CDR3 protein	J gene	D gene	V gene
TGTGCCAGCAGCTTCGGTCTCGAGCAGTACTTC	CASSFGLEQYF	TRBJ2-7	-	TRBV11-2
TGTGCCAGCAGTTGGGGGACAGAGAATGGCTACACCTTC	CASSWGTENGYTF	TRBJ1-2	TRBD1	TRBV6-6
TGCGCCAGCAGCGTCGGGCGGGGTAATGAAAAACTGTTTTTT	CASSVGRGNEKLFF	TRBJ1-4	-	TRBV5-1
TGTGCCTGGAGTTACAGGAAGCCCCTCTATGGCTACACCTTC	CAWSYRKPLYGYTF	TRBJ1-2	-	TRBV30
TGTGCCACCAGCAGAGATTTAGGACTAGCGGGCCAAGAGACCCAGTACTTC	CATSRDLGLAGQETQYF	TRBJ2-5	TRBD2	TRBV15
TGTGCCAGCTCACCGCGGGACAATGAGCAGTTCTTC	CASSPRDNEQFF	TRBJ2-1	-	TRBV18
TGTGCCAGCAGTTACTCGACAGGGCAATCCTACGAGCAGTACTTC	CASSYSTGQSYEQYF	TRBJ2-7	TRBD1	TRBV6-6
TGTGCCAGCAGAACAGGGAAATCTGGAAACACCATATATTTT	CASRTGKSGNTIYF	TRBJ1-3	-	TRBV6-6
TGTGCCAGCAGTCCGCTAGCGGGGGGGCCCCTCAATGAGCAGTTCTTC	CASSPLAGGPLNEQFF	TRBJ2-1	TRBD2	TRBV25-1
TGTGCCATCAGTGACCCCGACAGGCTTTTAATGAACACTGAAGCTTTCTTT	CAISDPDRLLMNTEAFF	TRBJ1-1	-	TRBV10-3
TGTGCCAGCTCGCCGCAAGGACAGTCCACCACAGATACGCAGTATTTT	CASSPQGQSTTDTQYF	TRBJ2-3	-	TRBV18
TGTGCCAGCTCACCTACTAGCGAGGACCTCACAGATACGCAGTATTTT	CASSPTSEDLTDTQYF	TRBJ2-3	TRBD2	TRBV18
TGCAGCGTTAGTTCAGGGGGCGCCGGCTATGGCTACACCTTC	CSVSSGGAGYGYTF	TRBJ1-2	TRBD1	TRBV29-1
TGTGCCAGCTCACCCCTCGAGGGAGGGAGGGGCTACACCTTC	CASSPLEGGRGYTF	TRBJ1-2	-	TRBV18
TGCAGCGTTGAAGATGAGACAGGGCCGGACGAGCAGTACTTC	CSVEDETGPDEQYF	TRBJ2-7	TRBD1	TRBV29-1
TGCAGCGTTGACGTCAGGGGCTTAGCCTATGGCTACACCTTC	CSVDVRGLAYGYTF	TRBJ1-2	-	TRBV29-1
TGCGCCAGCAGCCAGGGACAGGGTGGTAACGAGCAGTACTTC	CASSQGQGGNEQYF	TRBJ2-7	TRBD1	TRBV4-1
TGTGCCAGCAGTGATACAGGGGCCGTCAACTATGGCTACACCTTC	CASSDTGAVNYGYTF	TRBJ1-2	TRBD1	TRBV6-1
TGTGCCAGCATGGGTGAGCCTGCGGAGGGCTACACCTTC	CASMGEPAEGYTF	TRBJ1-2	-	TRBV7-3
TGTGCCAGTACCTCACCCTTTAGGGACAGAATCTACACCTTC	CASTSPFRDRIYTF	TRBJ1-2	TRBD1	TRBV19
TGTGCCAGCAGCCCCCGGAGACTAGCGGGGAGCACAGATACGCAGTATTTT	CASSPRRLAGSTDTQYF	TRBJ2-3	TRBD2	TRBV7-9
TGTGCCAGCAGCGCTGACAGGGTTCAGCCCCAGCATTTT	CASSADRVQPQHF	TRBJ1-5	TRBD1	TRBV5-6
TGTGCCTGGAGTCTTCTCCAGGGGGCGTCGTACTATGGCTACACCTTC	CAWSLLQGASYYGYTF	TRBJ1-2	TRBD1	TRBV30
TGTGCCAGCAATGTCCGGGACAGCAGAAATCAGCCCCAGCATTTT	CASNVRDSRNQPQHF	TRBJ1-5	TRBD1	TRBV5-8
TGTGCCAGCAGCGACCGGACAGGGGGGAGCACTGAAGCTTTCTTT	CASSDRTGGSTEAFF	TRBJ1-1	TRBD1	TRBV6-5
TGTGCCAGCAGCTTAGAGGGTAGGAACACTGAAGCTTTCTTT	CASSLEGRNTEAFF	TRBJ1-1	-	TRBV7-3
TGTGCCAGCAGCTTCTCAGGTTGGGAGCGTCTTTCGAACGAGCAGTACTTC	CASSFSGWERLSNEQYF	TRBJ2-7	-	TRBV7-9
TGCGCCAGCAGCCAAGATCAGGCAGGGCCGTTTGGGAACACTGAAGCTTTCTTT	CASSQDQAGPFGNTEAFF	TRBJ1-1	-	TRBV4-1
TGTGCCAGCAGCTTAACGGGGGGCCCTTTCTACGAGCAGTACTTC	CASSLTGGPFYEQYF	TRBJ2-7	-	TRBV11-2
TGTGCCAGCAGCCGGCGGGCAGAAGAGACCCAGTACTTC	CASSRRAEETQYF	TRBJ2-5	-	TRBV5-8
TGTGCCTGGAGTGCGCAACAGGGAAGGGAGACCCAGTACTTC	CAWSAQQGRETQYF	TRBJ2-5	-	TRBV30
TGTGCCAGTGGGGACACGGACACCGGGGAGCTGTTTTTT	CASGDTDTGELFF	TRBJ2-2	-	TRBV19
TGCGCCAGCAGCCTACTAGATACGCAGTATTTT	CASSLLDTQYF	TRBJ2-3	-	TRBV5-1
TGTGCCAGCAGTGTTCGGACAGATCAGCCCCAGCATTTT	CASSVRTDQPQHF	TRBJ1-5	-	TRBV6-1
TGTGCCAGCAGCAAACAGACAGTAATGAACACTGAAGCTTTCTTT	CASSKQTVMNTEAFF	TRBJ1-1	-	TRBV14
TGTGCCAGCAGCGTAAAGACAGGGGGTTTAGATACGCAGTATTTT	CASSVKTGGLDTQYF	TRBJ2-3	TRBD1	TRBV9
TGTGCCAGCAGCCCAGGCCCCGGCCAGGTCTACGAGCAGTACTTC	CASSPGPGQVYEQYF	TRBJ2-7	-	TRBV13
TGTGCCAGCAGCGGGGGACAGCTTAACTATGGCTACACCTTC	CASSGGQLNYGYTF	TRBJ1-2	TRBD1	TRBV5-6
TGCGCCAGCAGCTTCGCAGGGAATCAGCCCCAGCATTTT	CASSFAGNQPQHF	TRBJ1-5	-	TRBV5-1
TGTGCCAGCTCGCTAGGCGTCCCGGCGAACACCGGGGAGCTGTTTTTT	CASSLGVPANTGELFF	TRBJ2-2	-	TRBV18
TGCAGTGCTAGAAGGAGCGGGTCGGAGTACTTC	CSARRSGSEYF	TRBJ2-7	-	TRBV20-1
TGCGCCAGCAGCTTGGTTTCAGGGGATGGCTACACCTTC	CASSLVSGDGYTF	TRBJ1-2	-	TRBV5-1
TGTGCCAGCAGACCCAGCGGGGAAAGCTCCTACGAGCAGTACTTC	CASRPSGESSYEQYF	TRBJ2-7	TRBD2	TRBV6-1
TGTGCCAGCAGTTACAATTATCGCCAAGAGACCCAGTACTTC	CASSYNYRQETQYF	TRBJ2-5	-	TRBV6-5
TGTGCCAGCCAAGACAGCTCCTCTAACTATGGCTACACCTTC	CASQDSSSNYGYTF	TRBJ1-2	-	TRBV19
TGTGCCTGGAGTACCTACACAGGGGCCTTTAATGAAAAACTGTTTTTT	CAWSTYTGAFNEKLFF	TRBJ1-4	TRBD1	TRBV30
TGCGCCAGCAGCCGGGGACAGGGCTACGAGCAGTACTTC	CASSRGQGYEQYF	TRBJ2-7	TRBD1	TRBV4-1
TGTGCCAGCAGCGTGCGGGGCGTGAACACTGAAGCTTTCTTT	CASSVRGVNTEAFF	TRBJ1-1	-	TRBV9
TGCACCAGCAGCTCCGGGACAGTAAATGAAAAACTGTTTTTT	CTSSSGTVNEKLFF	TRBJ1-4	-	TRBV1
TGTGCCAGTAGTATTCGCCCAGGGGGCTTATACGAGCAGTACTTC	CASSIRPGGLYEQYF	TRBJ2-7	TRBD1	TRBV19
TGTGCCAGTATGAGCGGGGGGGCCGGGGAGCTGTTTTTT	CASMSGGAGELFF	TRBJ2-2	TRBD2	TRBV19
TGTGCCTGGAGGCGGACAGGGGGTAATTACGAGCAGTACTTC	CAWRRTGGNYEQYF	TRBJ2-7	TRBD1	TRBV30
TGTGCCAGCAGCGCGCCTAGGACTGGGGCCAACGTCCTGACTTTC	CASSAPRTGANVLTF	TRBJ2-6	-	TRBV9
TGTGCCAGCAGCTTGGGGACAGGGAGAATGAACACTGAAGCTTTCTTT	CASSLGTGRMNTEAFF	TRBJ1-1	TRBD1	TRBV5-4
TGTGCCAGCAGCTTAGGTGGGACAGGGTACGAGCAGTACTTC	CASSLGGTGYEQYF	TRBJ2-7	TRBD1	TRBV7-9
TGTGCCAGCAGCCGACAGCGGGGACTAGCGGACTACGAGCAGTACTTC	CASSRQRGLADYEQYF	TRBJ2-7	TRBD2	TRBV11-1
TGTGCCAGCAGACTACAGGGTCTTGGGGAGACCCAGTACTTC	CASRLQGLGETQYF	TRBJ2-5	-	TRBV6-5
TGTGCCAGCAGCTTAGGGGACAGGGAGCGTGGCTACACCTTC	CASSLGDRERGYTF	TRBJ1-2	TRBD1	TRBV7-2
TGTGCCAGCAGTCTGGACACATACTACTCTGGGGCCAACGTCCTGACTTTC	CASSLDTYYSGANVLTF	TRBJ2-6	-	TRBV2
TGTGCCAGCAGCGCGACTAGCGGGGACCTCGGGGAGACCCAGTACTTC	CASSATSGDLGETQYF	TRBJ2-5	TRBD2	TRBV9